This T cell receptor (beta chain) was identified in a study of regulatory T cells in long-lasting Graves disease. Study summary: Treatment with antithyroid drugs for over 5 years, together with positive TSH receptor antibodies, meant persistent Graves' disease.

Study-wide results and limits: Researchers examined only peripheral blood and not thyroid tissue. Those with persistent disease had in common more public clonotypes (more than 2,500) than new patients (roughly 930). Newly diagnosed disease favored TRBV20-1 and TRBJ2-1 over persistent disease.

Time point specified: persistent/refractory GD, antithyroid drugs over 5 years with positive TRAb. Following extraction of RNA from PBMCs, that RNA was used to make the TCR library. This clonotype was found a few times. Its antigen is unknown. This CDR3 is built from 13 residues. Germline loops: CDR1 LNHDA, CDR2 SQIVND (reference sequence). Trimming left V 7 bases short and J 4 bases short, with 13 bases between. Construction of TCR beta libraries relied on iRepertoire HTBI primers and on Arm-PCR targeting CDR3 regions. Each CDR3 protein gets one entry after TCRdb re-called the multiplex PCR reads with MiXCR. The sample gives 420,000 or so distinct CDR3 sequences, roughly a quarter of which show up once; over 25% is in the top ten.

This sequence originates from a female donor with Graves disease. The chain combines TRBV19 with TRBJ1-2; D is perhaps TRBD1 (5 bases). The material sequenced was peripheral blood mononuclear cells (PBMCs), taken when the disease was refractory, from a patient treated with antithyroid drugs. The CDR3 DNA is TGTGCCAGTACCCAAGGGGAACCCTATGGCTACACCTTC. It translates to CASTQGEPYGYTF. The whole variable domain, remainder taken from reference TRBV19 and TRBJ1-2, is DGGITQSPKYLFRKEGQNVTLSCEQNLNHDAMYWYRQDPGQGLRLIYYSQIVNDFQKGDIAEGYSVSREKKESFPLTVTSAQKNPTAFYLCASTQGEPYGYTFGSGTRLTVV.